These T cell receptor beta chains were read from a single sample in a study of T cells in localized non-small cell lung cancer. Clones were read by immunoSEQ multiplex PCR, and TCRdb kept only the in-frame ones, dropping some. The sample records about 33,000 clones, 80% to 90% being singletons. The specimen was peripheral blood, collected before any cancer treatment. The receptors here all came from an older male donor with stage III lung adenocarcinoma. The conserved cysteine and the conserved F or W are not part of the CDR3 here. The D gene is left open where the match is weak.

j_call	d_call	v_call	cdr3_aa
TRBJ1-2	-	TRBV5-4	ASSLQGMNYGYT
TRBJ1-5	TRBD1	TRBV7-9	ASSSGQGLAQPQH
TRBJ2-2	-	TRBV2	ASSDQGSGELF
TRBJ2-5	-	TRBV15	ATSRDIWGAETQY
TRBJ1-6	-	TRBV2	ASSEGHANSPLH
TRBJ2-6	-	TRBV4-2	ASSQEPGQTLSGANVLT
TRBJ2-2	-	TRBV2	ASSDALNTGELF
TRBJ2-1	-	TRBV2	ASSEDRFSYNEQF
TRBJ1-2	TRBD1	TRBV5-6	ASSFLEGAQDGYT
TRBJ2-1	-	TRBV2	ASSANREGEQF
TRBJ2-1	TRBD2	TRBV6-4	ASSEGLKESNEQF
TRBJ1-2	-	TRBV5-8	ASSLDQVGSGYT
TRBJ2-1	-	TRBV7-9	ASSLLGGEQF
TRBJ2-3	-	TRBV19	ASSRRDTQY
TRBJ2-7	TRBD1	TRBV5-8	ASSPRTGMSYEQY
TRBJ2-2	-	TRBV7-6	ASSLELRGSWAGELF
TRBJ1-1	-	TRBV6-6	ASSYPLGGGNTEAF
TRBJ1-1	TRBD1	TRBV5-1	ASMAPTGTVAEAF
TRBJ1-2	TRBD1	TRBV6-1	ASSEAGTGVYGYT
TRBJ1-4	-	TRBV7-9	ASSLALGATNEKLF
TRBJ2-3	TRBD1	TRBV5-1	ASSFDRGKGTQY
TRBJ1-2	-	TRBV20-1	SPERDGYT
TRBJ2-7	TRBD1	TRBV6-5	ASSPGQGWEQY
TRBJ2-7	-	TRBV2	ASREGQFYEQY
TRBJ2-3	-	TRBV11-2	ASSLDVGSGSDTQY
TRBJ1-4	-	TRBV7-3	ASSLVRRGGEKLF
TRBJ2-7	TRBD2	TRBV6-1	ASISVAGAYEQY
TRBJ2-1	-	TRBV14	ASSQRYARNPRYNEQF
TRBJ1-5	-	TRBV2	ASSVDSNQPQH
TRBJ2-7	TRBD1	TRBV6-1	ASSALDRGTYEQY
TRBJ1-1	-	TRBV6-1	ASSIMNTEAF